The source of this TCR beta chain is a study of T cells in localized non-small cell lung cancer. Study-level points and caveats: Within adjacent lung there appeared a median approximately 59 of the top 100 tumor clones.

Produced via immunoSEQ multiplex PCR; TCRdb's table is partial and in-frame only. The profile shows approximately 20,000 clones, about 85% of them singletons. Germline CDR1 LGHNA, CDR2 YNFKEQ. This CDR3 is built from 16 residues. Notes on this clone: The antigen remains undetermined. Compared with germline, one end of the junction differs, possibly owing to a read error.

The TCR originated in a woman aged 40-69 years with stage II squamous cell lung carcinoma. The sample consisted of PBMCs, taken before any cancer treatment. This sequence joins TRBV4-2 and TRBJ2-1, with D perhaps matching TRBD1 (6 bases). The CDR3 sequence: CASSQIGRGSHNEQFF. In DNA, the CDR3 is TGTGCCAGCAGCCAAATAGGCAGGGGCTCCCACAATGAGCAGTTCTTC.